The 2 T cell receptor beta chains reported below all come from one sample, sequenced in a study of T cells after yellow fever vaccination. One entry per CDR3 protein, called by TCRdb with MiXCR from the 5' RACE reads. The sample lists 250,000 to 400,000 distinct CDR3 sequences; over 4% were seen once. Sample: PBMCs, taken 5 days after the yellow fever booster vaccination. These receptors all stem from a man between 18 and 35 years old who received the YFV17D yellow fever vaccine.

This clonotype occurred a few times. The chain is built from TRBV6-5 and TRBJ2-4, with 9 bases that match TRBD2. Germline CDR1 and CDR2: MNHEY and SVGAGI. The junction had 7 bases not matched to a gene; V was cut back by 6 bases and J by 7 bases. The CDR3 contains 14 residues. The CDR3 reads CASSTGTSYNIQYF. DNA of the CDR3: TGTGCCAGCAGCACCGGGACTAGCTATAACATTCAGTACTTC.

The chain has TRBV2 and TRBJ2-1; tentative D call: TRBD2 (7 bases). This CDR3 has 14 amino acids. Deletions cut 6 bases from V and 3 bases from J, with 12 bases between. CDR1 is SNHLY and CDR2 is FYNNEI in the germline V gene. CDR3 sequence: CASRKGGRYNEQFF. The CDR3 nucleotides are TGTGCCAGCAGGAAGGGGGGGCGCTACAATGAGCAGTTCTTC.